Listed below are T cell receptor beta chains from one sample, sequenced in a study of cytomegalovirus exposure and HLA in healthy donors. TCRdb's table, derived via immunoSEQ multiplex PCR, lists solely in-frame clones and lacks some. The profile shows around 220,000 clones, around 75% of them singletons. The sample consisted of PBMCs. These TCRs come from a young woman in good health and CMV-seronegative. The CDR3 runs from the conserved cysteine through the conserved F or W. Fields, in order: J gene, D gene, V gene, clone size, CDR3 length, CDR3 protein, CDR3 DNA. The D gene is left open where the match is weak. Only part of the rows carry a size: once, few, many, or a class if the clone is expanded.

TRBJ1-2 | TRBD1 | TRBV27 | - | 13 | CASSFAQQGIYPF | TGTGCCAGCAGTTTCGCCCAACAGGGGATCTACCCCTTC
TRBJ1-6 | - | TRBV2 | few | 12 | CARRRLGSPLHF | TGTGCCAGAAGACGTTTGGGCTCACCCCTCCACTTT
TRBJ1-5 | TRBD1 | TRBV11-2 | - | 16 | CASSLKGAHSNQPQHF | TGTGCCAGCAGTCTCAAGGGGGCACATAGCAATCAGCCCCAGCATTTT
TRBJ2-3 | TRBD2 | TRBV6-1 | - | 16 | CASSEGAGGPRDTQYF | TGTGCCAGCAGTGAAGGTGCGGGAGGGCCGAGAGATACGCAGTATTTT
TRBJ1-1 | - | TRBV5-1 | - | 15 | CASSPEPTGNTEAFF | TGCGCCAGCAGCCCGGAACCGACAGGCAACACTGAAGCTTTCTTT
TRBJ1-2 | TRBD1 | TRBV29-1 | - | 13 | CSVTTGTAYGYTF | TGCAGCGTAACCACCGGGACAGCCTATGGCTACACCTTC
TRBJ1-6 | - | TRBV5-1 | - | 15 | CASSLGAADNSPLHF | TGCGCCAGCAGCTTGGGGGCAGCGGATAATTCACCCCTCCACTTT
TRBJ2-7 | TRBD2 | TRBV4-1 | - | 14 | CASSQLADSYEQYF | TGCGCCAGCAGCCAGCTAGCGGACTCCTACGAGCAGTACTTC
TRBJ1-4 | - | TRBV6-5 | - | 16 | CASSYSRFGDDEKLFF | TGTGCCAGCAGTTACTCGAGGTTTGGCGATGATGAAAAACTGTTTTTT
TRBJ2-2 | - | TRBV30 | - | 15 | CAWSVGRTYTGELFF | TGTGCCTGGAGTGTTGGGAGGACCTACACCGGGGAGCTGTTTTTT
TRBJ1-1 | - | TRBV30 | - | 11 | CAWERDTEAFF | TGTGCCTGGGAGAGGGACACTGAAGCTTTCTTT
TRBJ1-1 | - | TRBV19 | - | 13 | CASEGQSTTEAFF | TGTGCCAGTGAAGGACAGTCGACCACTGAAGCTTTCTTT
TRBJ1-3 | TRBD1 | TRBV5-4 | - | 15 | CASSPTGGRGNTIYF | TGTGCCAGCAGCCCAACAGGGGGTAGAGGAAACACCATATATTTT
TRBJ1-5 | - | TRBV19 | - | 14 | CASSIGANNQPQHF | TGTGCCAGTAGTATTGGGGCCAACAATCAGCCCCAGCATTTT
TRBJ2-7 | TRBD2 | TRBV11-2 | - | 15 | CASSLGRDLPYEQYF | TGTGCCAGCAGCCTTGGGAGGGACCTCCCGTACGAGCAGTACTTC
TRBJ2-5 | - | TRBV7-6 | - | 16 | CASSFVPGQRGETQYF | TGTGCCAGCAGCTTTGTACCGGGACAAAGGGGGGAGACCCAGTACTTC
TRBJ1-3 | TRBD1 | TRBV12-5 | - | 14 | CASGVDRGRNTIYF | TGTGCTAGTGGGGTAGACAGGGGGAGAAACACCATATATTTT
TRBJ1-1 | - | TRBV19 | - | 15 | CASSIRGGGNTEAFF | TGTGCCAGTAGTATTCGCGGGGGAGGGAACACTGAAGCTTTCTTT